Sequencing of this TCR beta chain was carried out in a study of early T cells in non-severe SARS-CoV-2 infection. Overall study context: Sequencing was performed on bulk RNA from unsorted whole blood, leaving chains unpaired. Findings and limits, study-wide: VDJdb matching skewed toward anti-spike CD8 responses, missing private and CD4 specificities.

Unique molecular identifiers were attached to individual cDNA molecules. TCRdb ran MiXCR on the 5' RACE reads and lists one entry per CDR3 protein. The data show fewer than 80,000 distinct CDR3 sequences, around 11% seen once. This clonotype was counted between two and nine times. Its antigen is currently unknown. Sample: whole blood, taken at baseline. This clonotype originated in an adult who was a healthcare worker with PCR-confirmed SARS-CoV-2 infection or an uninfected control (not recorded which).

In DNA, the CDR3 is TGTGCCAGCAGCCAAAGACAGGGACGAGAGACCCAGTACTTC. Its translation is CASSQRQGRETQYF. The V and J genes are TRBV7-2 and TRBJ2-5; 7 nucleotides agree with TRBD1. Trimming at V came to 5 bases and at J to 4 bases, leaving 7 bases not matched to a gene. Germline V gene lookup returns CDR1 SGHTA and CDR2 FQGNSA. CDR3 length: 14 residues. The full variable domain, completed using reference TRBV7-2 and TRBJ2-5, is GAGVSQSPSNKVTEKGKDVELRCDPISGHTALYWYRQSLGQGLEFLIYFQGNSAPDKSGLPSDRFSAERTGGSVSTLTIQRTQQEDSAVYLCASSQRQGRETQYFGPGTRLLVL.